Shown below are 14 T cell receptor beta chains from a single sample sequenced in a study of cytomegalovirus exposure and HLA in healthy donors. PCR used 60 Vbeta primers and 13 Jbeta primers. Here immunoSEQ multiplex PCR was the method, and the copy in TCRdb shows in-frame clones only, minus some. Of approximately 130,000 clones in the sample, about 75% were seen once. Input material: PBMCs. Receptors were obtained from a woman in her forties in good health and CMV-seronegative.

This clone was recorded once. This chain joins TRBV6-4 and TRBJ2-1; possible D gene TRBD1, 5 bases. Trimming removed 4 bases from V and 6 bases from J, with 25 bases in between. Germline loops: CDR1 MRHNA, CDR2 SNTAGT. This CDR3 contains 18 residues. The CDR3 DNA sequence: TGTGCCAGCAGTGCCTCTGGGGCAGGCCTAGTCGGCGTCAATGAGCAGTTCTTC. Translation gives CASSASGAGLVGVNEQFF.

DNA of the CDR3: TGTGCCAGCAGCGCTACAGGGGGCAACGTTAGGAATTCACCCCTCCACTTT. It specifies CASSATGGNVRNSPLHF. The genes are TRBV7-8 and TRBJ1-6, with TRBD1 identical over 9 bases. In germline, CDR1 is SGHVS, CDR2 FQNEAQ. The CDR3 is 17 residues long. The junction had 12 bases not matched to a gene; V was cut back by 5 bases and J by 7 bases.

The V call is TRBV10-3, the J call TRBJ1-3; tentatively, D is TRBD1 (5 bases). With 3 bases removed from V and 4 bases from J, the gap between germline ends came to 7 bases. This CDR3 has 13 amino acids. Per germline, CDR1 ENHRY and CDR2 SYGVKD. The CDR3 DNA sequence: TGTGCCATCAGTGACGGGGGGGGAAACACCATATATTTT. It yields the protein CAISDGGGNTIYF.

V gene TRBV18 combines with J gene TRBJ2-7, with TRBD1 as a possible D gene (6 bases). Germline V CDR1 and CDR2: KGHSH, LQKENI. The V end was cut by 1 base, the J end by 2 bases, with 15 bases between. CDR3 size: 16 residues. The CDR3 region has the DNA TGTGCCAGCTCACCACTCGGGGCAGGGGTGACCTACGAGCAGTACTTC. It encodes CASSPLGAGVTYEQYF.

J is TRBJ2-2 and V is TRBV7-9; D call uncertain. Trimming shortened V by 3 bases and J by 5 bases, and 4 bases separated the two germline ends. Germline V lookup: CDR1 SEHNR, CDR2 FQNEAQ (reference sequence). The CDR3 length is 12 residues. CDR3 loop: CASSLLTGELFF. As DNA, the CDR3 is TGTGCCAGCAGCTTGTTAACCGGGGAGCTGTTTTTT.

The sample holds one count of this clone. CDR3 DNA: TGTGCCAGCAGCGCCTGGACAGGGAGCTCCTACGAGCAGTACTTC. This encodes CASSAWTGSSYEQYF. J is TRBJ2-7 and V is TRBV7-9, with 8 nucleotides matching TRBD1. The length of the CDR3 is 15 residues. Germline CDR1 is SEHNR and CDR2 is FQNEAQ (reference sequence). J lost 0 bases, V lost 5 bases, and 6 bases had no gene match. Looking up the rest from reference TRBV7-9 and TRBJ2-7 gives the full variable domain: DTGVSQNPRHKITKRGQNVTFRCDPISEHNRLYWYRQTLGQGPEFLTYFQNEAQLEKSRLLSDRFSAERPKGSFSTLEIQRTEQGDSAMYLCASSAWTGSSYEQYFGPGTRLTVT.

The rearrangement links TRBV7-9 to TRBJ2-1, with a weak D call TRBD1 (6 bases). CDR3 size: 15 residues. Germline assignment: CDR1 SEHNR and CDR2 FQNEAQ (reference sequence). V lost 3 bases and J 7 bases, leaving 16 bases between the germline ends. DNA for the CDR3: TGTGCCAGCAGCTTGCCTAGGGGGACGAGGAATGAGCAGTTCTTC. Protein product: CASSLPRGTRNEQFF.

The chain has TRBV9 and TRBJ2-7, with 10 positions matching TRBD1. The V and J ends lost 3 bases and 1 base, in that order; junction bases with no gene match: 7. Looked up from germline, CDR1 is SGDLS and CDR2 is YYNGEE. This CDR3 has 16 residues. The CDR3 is CASSATTGQGSYEQYF. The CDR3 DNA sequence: TGTGCCAGCAGCGCGACGACGGGACAGGGGTCCTACGAGCAGTACTTC.

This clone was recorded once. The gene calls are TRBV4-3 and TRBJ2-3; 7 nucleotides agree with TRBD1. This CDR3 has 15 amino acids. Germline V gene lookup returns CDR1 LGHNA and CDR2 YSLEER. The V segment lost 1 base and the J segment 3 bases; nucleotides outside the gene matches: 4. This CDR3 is CASSQAVTGTDTQYF. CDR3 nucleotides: TGCGCCAGCAGCCAAGCGGTGACAGGGACAGATACGCAGTATTTT.

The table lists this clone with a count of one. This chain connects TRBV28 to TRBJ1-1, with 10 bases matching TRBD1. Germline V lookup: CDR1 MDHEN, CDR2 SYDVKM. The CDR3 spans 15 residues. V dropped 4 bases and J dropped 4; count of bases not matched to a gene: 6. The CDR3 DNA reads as TGTGCCAGCAGTTGGACAGGGGGTTTGCTCACTGAAGCTTTCTTT. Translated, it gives CASSWTGGLLTEAFF.

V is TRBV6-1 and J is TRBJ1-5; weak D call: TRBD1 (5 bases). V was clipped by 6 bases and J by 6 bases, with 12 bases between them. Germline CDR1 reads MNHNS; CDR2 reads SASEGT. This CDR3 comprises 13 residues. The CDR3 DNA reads TGTGCCAGCAGCGGGAGGGGATCTCAGCCCCAGCATTTT. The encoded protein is CASSGRGSQPQHF.

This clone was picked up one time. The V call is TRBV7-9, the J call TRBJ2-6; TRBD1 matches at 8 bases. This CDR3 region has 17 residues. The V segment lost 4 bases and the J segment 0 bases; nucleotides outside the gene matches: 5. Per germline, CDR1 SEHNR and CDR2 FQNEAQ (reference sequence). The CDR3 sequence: CASSSRTGSSGANVLTF. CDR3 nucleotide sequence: TGTGCCAGCAGCTCTCGGACAGGGAGCTCTGGGGCCAACGTCCTGACTTTC.

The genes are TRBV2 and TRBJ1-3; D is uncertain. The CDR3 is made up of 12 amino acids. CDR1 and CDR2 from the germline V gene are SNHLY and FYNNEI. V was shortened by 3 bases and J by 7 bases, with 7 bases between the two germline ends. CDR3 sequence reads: CASSDGFNTIYF. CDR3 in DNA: TGTGCCAGCAGTGACGGGTTCAACACCATATATTTT.

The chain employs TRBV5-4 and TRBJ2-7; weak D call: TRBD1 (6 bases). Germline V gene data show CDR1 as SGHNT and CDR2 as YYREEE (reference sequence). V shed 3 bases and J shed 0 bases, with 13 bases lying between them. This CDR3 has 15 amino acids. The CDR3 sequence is CASSSRDKSSYEQYF. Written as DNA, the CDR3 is TGTGCCAGCAGCTCTCGGGACAAAAGCTCCTACGAGCAGTACTTC.